One and the same sample provided the 3 T cell receptor beta chains below, sequenced in a study of response to subunit inactivated influenza vaccine. TCRdb fed the RT-PCR reads into MiXCR, producing one record per CDR3 protein. Of 500,000 to 600,000 distinct CDR3 sequences detected, 10% to 15% appear once; the ten largest clones hold around 13%. The sequencing here drew on PBMCs from blood, taken more than 35 days after vaccination. These TCRs come from a man aged 45-60 years who received an inactivated influenza vaccine.

This clonotype was found a few times. This sequence joins TRBV28 and TRBJ2-7; a weak D match, TRBD2 (6 bases). This CDR3 contains 12 residues. V shed 7 bases and J shed 6 bases, with 13 bases lying between them. CDR1 is MDHEN and CDR2 is SYDVKM in the germline V gene. DNA of the CDR3: TGTGCCAGCACCGGGGGTCTTTTCGAGCAGTACTTC. Encoded protein: CASTGGLFEQYF.

This clonotype has a handful of counts. The V call is TRBV15, the J call TRBJ1-4, with TRBD1 as a possible D gene (5 bases). V gave up 1 base and J gave up 6 bases, with 21 bases separating them. CDR1 is LNHNV and CDR2 is YYDKDF in the germline V gene (reference sequence). This CDR3 spans 18 amino acids. CDR3: CATSRGEGPLGVYEKLFF. The CDR3 DNA follows: TGTGCCACCAGCAGAGGAGAGGGCCCCCTAGGGGTCTATGAAAAACTGTTTTTT.

The CDR3 DNA follows: TGTGCCAGCAGTCAGGGGCCCTTACTCGATGAGCAGTTCTTC. Its translation is CASSQGPLLDEQFF. The chain employs TRBV6-1 and TRBJ2-1, with D perhaps matching TRBD1 (6 bases). The CDR3 contains 14 residues. The V gene lost 5 bases and the J gene lost 8 bases, with 16 bases spanning the gap. Germline lookup yields CDR1 MNHNS and CDR2 SASEGT.